These T cell receptor beta chains were read from a single sample in a study of response to subunit inactivated influenza vaccine. A single record per CDR3 protein comes from TCRdb applying MiXCR to the RT-PCR reads. Of almost 250,000 distinct CDR3 sequences detected, about 12% appear once; the ten largest clones hold 7.8%. The sample consisted of non-naive T cells sorted from PBMCs, taken approximately 15 days before vaccination. These receptors all stem from a man aged 50-60 years who received an inactivated influenza vaccine. CDR3s include the opening cysteine and the closing phenylalanine or tryptophan.

16	TRBV4-3	TRBJ2-7	CASSQDLRRSIYEQYF
14	TRBV20-1	TRBJ2-5	CSARVTGATETQYF
14	TRBV7-2	TRBJ2-6	CASSLTGNANVLTF
15	TRBV20-1	TRBJ2-3	CSAIRAEPSTDTQYF
15	TRBV5-1	TRBJ2-2	CASSLGSVNTGELFF
12	TRBV11-2	TRBJ1-2	CASSSPNYGYTF
14	TRBV5-1	TRBJ2-7	CASSPFGQNYEQYF
15	TRBV6-6	TRBJ2-2	CASRPGPTNTGELFF
15	TRBV11-2	TRBJ1-1	CASSLGHRGGTEAFF
16	TRBV11-2	TRBJ2-7	CASSFNTAGGKYEQYF
18	TRBV6-1	TRBJ1-4	CASSPRAGRISSNEKLFF
15	TRBV7-2	TRBJ1-1	CASSLEQGLATEAFF
11	TRBV28	TRBJ2-7	CASRRAYEQYF
17	TRBV18	TRBJ2-2	CASSPLPASGNTGELFF
14	TRBV5-5	TRBJ1-1	CASSFTGGAVEAFF
15	TRBV4-2	TRBJ2-2	CASSQDVQGDGELFF
10	TRBV20-1	TRBJ1-1	CNPGGGEAFF
15	TRBV3-1	TRBJ2-2	CASSQDPGVTGELFF